The source of this TCR beta chain is a study of vaccination and CD4 T cells after COVID-19. V lost 2 bases to trimming and J lost 10 bases, with 9 bases between them. CDR3 length equals 13 residues. Germline CDR1 reads MDHEN; CDR2 reads SYDVKM. Described treatment: approximately nine-day PBMC culture with coronavirus spike peptide pools or control peptides (ViraFEST assay). Each of days 3 and 7 saw half the medium replaced by fresh IL-2 medium. Following a culture period (less than eleven days), negative selection was used to isolate CD4+ T cells. Once obtained from cultured CD4+ T cells, the DNA was sequenced using the Oncomine TCR Beta short-read assay. Using its own MiXCR run on the PCR reads, TCRdb lists one record per CDR3 protein. The sample consists of roughly 14,000 distinct CDR3 sequences, about 51% of them appearing once. In the case of this clonotype: What it binds is unknown.

The source is a human donor who had recovered from COVID-19. The sample comprised CD4+ T cells from blood, cultured in vitro. The chain recombines TRBV28 with TRBJ1-6; D gene ambiguous. The CDR3 sequence: CASSLVADSPLHF. The CDR3, as DNA: TGTGCCAGCAGTTTAGTCGCAGACTCACCCCTCCACTTT.